This T cell receptor (beta chain) was recovered during a study of T cells after yellow fever vaccination. Study-wide results and limits: Post-booster reappearance was seen for most primary-vaccination clones (nearly 97% CD4, 75% to 90% CD8).

Each CDR3 protein is one row after TCRdb ran MiXCR on the 5' RACE reads. There are about 630,000 distinct CDR3 sequences in the sample; about 12% occur only once, and around 14% lies in the top ten. This CDR3 is built from 15 residues. Germline V lookup: CDR1 DFQATT, CDR2 SNEGSKA (reference sequence). Trimming took off 6 bases at V and 2 bases at J, with 18 bases between the two ends. In this sample, this clonotype turned up a few times. What it binds is unknown. The source material was PBMCs, sampled on the day of the yellow fever booster vaccination. This chain links TRBV20-1 with TRBJ2-3; D not resolved. The sequence derives from a young man who received the YFV17D yellow fever vaccine. This CDR3 is CSASSPTINTDTQYF. The CDR3 DNA sequence: TGCAGTGCCTCCTCCCCTACCATCAACACAGATACGCAGTATTTT.